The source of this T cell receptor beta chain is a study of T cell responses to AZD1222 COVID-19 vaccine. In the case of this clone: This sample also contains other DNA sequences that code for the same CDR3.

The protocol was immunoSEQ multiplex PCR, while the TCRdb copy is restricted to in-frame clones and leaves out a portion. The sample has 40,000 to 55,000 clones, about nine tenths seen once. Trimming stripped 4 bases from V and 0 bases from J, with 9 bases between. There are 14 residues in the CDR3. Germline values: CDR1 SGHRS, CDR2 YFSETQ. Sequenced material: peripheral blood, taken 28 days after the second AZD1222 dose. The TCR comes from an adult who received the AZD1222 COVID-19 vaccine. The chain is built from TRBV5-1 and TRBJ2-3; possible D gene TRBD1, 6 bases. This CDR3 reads CASSPGTSTDTQYF. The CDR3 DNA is TGCGCCAGCAGCCCCGGGACAAGCACAGATACGCAGTATTTT.